This passage covers 22 T cell receptor beta chains from one sample sequenced in a study of shared clonotypes between healthy human individuals. Using immunoSEQ multiplex PCR, the repertoire was profiled, and TCRdb retains in-frame clones only, with some absent. The profile covers millions of clones, with approximately 94% appearing a single time and around 1.1% taken by the ten largest. Naive CD8 cells, CD45RO-negative and positively selected for CCR7, excluded terminally differentiated effector memory CD45RA+ cells. The specimen was naive CD8+ T cells sorted from blood. The receptor set was obtained from a young man in good health.

This clone has a single count. The CDR3 DNA follows: TGTGCCAGCAGCGGTAGGACAGACCAAGAGACCCAGTACTTC. Amino acids: CASSGRTDQETQYF. This sequence joins TRBV9 and TRBJ2-5; D perhaps matches TRBD1 (6 bases). Germline V lookup: CDR1 SGDLS, CDR2 YYNGEE. CDR3 length equals 14 residues. V lost 3 bases and J lost 0, with 9 bases in between.

This chain links TRBV29-1 with TRBJ1-1, with D possibly being TRBD1 (6 bases). Trimming pared 6 bases from V and 4 bases from J, leaving 18 bases between. The germline V gene has CDR1 SQVTM and CDR2 ANQGSEA. The CDR3 has 14 amino acids. CDR3 in amino acids: CSVVLGGPSTEAFF. CDR3 in DNA: TGCAGCGTGGTGCTAGGGGGGCCAAGCACTGAAGCTTTCTTT. Looking up the rest from reference TRBV29-1 and TRBJ1-1 gives the full variable domain: SAVISQKPSRDICQRGTSLTIQCQVDSQVTMMFWYRQQPGQSLTLIATANQGSEATYESGFVIDKFPISRPNLTFSTLTVSNMSPEDSSIYLCSVVLGGPSTEAFFGQGTRLTVV.

The chain recombines TRBV27 with TRBJ2-3; the match to TRBD2 covers 7 bases. With 2 bases clipped from V and 5 bases from J, the junction kept 7 bases outside the gene matches. The CDR3 is made up of 15 amino acids. In germline, CDR1 is MNHEY, CDR2 SMNVEV (reference sequence). The CDR3, as DNA: TGTGCCAGCAGTTTAGCGGGAGTCGCCGGAGATACGCAGTATTTT. The encoded protein is CASSLAGVAGDTQYF.

The rearrangement joins TRBV4-1 to TRBJ2-7, with D possibly called TRBD1 or TRBD2 (6 bases each). Trimming removed 1 base from V and 6 bases from J, with 10 bases in between. The CDR3 loop spans 13 amino acids. The V gene's germline CDR1 is MGHRA and CDR2 YSYEKL. The CDR3 spells CASSQAGAVEQYF. The CDR3 nucleotides are TGCGCCAGCAGCCAAGCGGGGGCGGTCGAGCAGTACTTC.

As regards this clone: Other DNA sequences in this specimen translate into the identical CDR3. The chain is built from TRBV6-5 and TRBJ2-3; TRBD2 matches 7 bases. Per germline, CDR1 MNHEY and CDR2 SVGAGI. The CDR3 loop spans 15 amino acids. V lost 2 bases, J lost 2 bases, and 4 bases stayed unmatched. As DNA, the CDR3 is TGTGCCAGCAGTTACGGCGGGGGACTCACAGATACGCAGTATTTT. Its translation: CASSYGGGLTDTQYF.

The chain is built from TRBV10-3 and TRBJ1-1; D possibly corresponds to TRBD1 (5 bases). This CDR3 has 18 amino acids. The V and J ends lost 2 bases and 3 bases respectively, with 22 bases between them. Germline V gives CDR1 ENHRY, CDR2 SYGVKD. This CDR3 reads CAISEQGPGTESDTEAFF. DNA of the CDR3: TGTGCCATCAGTGAGCAAGGCCCCGGGACGGAGAGTGACACTGAAGCTTTCTTT.

This chain links TRBV11-3 with TRBJ2-2; 7 bases agree with TRBD2. The trim removed 5 bases at V and 5 bases at J, leaving 8 bases unmatched. Germline V gives CDR1 SGHNT, CDR2 YENEEA. This CDR3 is built from 15 residues. The CDR3 loop reads CASSPGLEGTGELFF. DNA of the CDR3: TGTGCCAGCAGCCCAGGACTAGAGGGGACCGGGGAGCTGTTTTTT.

The J gene is TRBJ1-1, the V gene TRBV2; 7 bases map to TRBD1. CDR3 length: 14 residues. Trimming removed 3 bases from V and 3 bases from J; junction bases left unmatched: 4. In germline, CDR1 is SNHLY, CDR2 FYNNEI. CDR3 region: CASSEYRGDTEAFF. The CDR3 nucleotides read TGTGCCAGCAGTGAGTACAGGGGAGACACTGAAGCTTTCTTT.

The chain employs TRBV30 and TRBJ2-3; D is perhaps TRBD2 (6 bases). Per germline, CDR1 GTSNPN and CDR2 SVGIG (reference sequence). V was pared by 5 bases and J by 0 bases, with 9 bases between. This CDR3 contains 13 residues. The CDR3 region is CAWVAASTDTQYF. Written as DNA, the CDR3 is TGTGCCTGGGTAGCGGCTAGCACAGATACGCAGTATTTT.

The chain couples TRBV4-3 to TRBJ2-7; 11 nucleotides match TRBD2. The ends lost 0 bases at V and 0 bases at J; junction bases unmatched: 4. The CDR3 is 17 amino acids. Per the germline V gene, CDR1 is LGHNA and CDR2 is YSLEER. The CDR3 DNA reads TGCGCCAGCAGCCAAGACCGGCTAGCGGGAGGCTCCTACGAGCAGTACTTC. Translation gives CASSQDRLAGGSYEQYF.

The genes are TRBV30 and TRBJ2-1; no clear D gene. V lost 0 bases and J lost 9, with 12 bases in between. The CDR3 totals 13 residues. Per germline, CDR1 GTSNPN and CDR2 SVGIG (reference sequence). Here the CDR3 reads CAWSVGSWGEQFF. The CDR3 DNA is TGTGCCTGGAGTGTGGGGTCCTGGGGTGAGCAGTTCTTC. The whole variable domain, remainder taken from reference TRBV30 and TRBJ2-1, is SQTIHQWPATLVQPVGSPLSLECTVEGTSNPNLYWYRQAAGRGLQLLFYSVGIGQISSEVPQNLSASRPQDRQFILSSKKLLLSDSGFYLCAWSVGSWGEQFFGPGTRLTVL.

The V gene is TRBV30, the J gene TRBJ2-7; D not certain. V dropped 2 bases and J dropped 3 bases, with 8 bases sitting between them. CDR3 size: 12 residues. Germline loops: CDR1 GTSNPN, CDR2 SVGIG (reference sequence). The CDR3: CAWSLDGYEQYF. CDR3 in DNA: TGTGCCTGGAGTTTGGACGGCTACGAGCAGTACTTC.

J is TRBJ2-7 and V is TRBV6-5; possible D gene TRBD2, 5 bases. Deletions cut 2 bases from V and 11 bases from J, with 10 bases between. Germline CDR1 MNHEY, CDR2 SVGAGI. The CDR3 is 11 amino acids. The CDR3 sequence: CASSYVGEEYF. CDR3 DNA: TGTGCCAGCAGTTACGTGGGAGAGGAGTACTTC.

Regarding this clone: This specimen includes other DNA sequences encoding the same CDR3. The chain is built from TRBV9 and TRBJ1-1; D may be TRBD1 (5 bases). From germline, CDR1 is SGDLS and CDR2 YYNGEE. Trimming took off 3 bases at V and 8 bases at J, with 8 bases between the two ends. This CDR3 has 11 residues. The CDR3 spells CASSEGAEAFF. The DNA of the CDR3 is TGTGCCAGCAGCGAAGGGGCGGAAGCTTTCTTT.

The rearrangement links TRBV2 to TRBJ1-1, with D maybe TRBD1 (5 bases). CDR1 and CDR2 (germline): SNHLY, FYNNEI. Between the trimmed V and J ends, which lost 5 bases and 1 base, there was a span of 14 bases. There are 15 residues in the CDR3. The CDR3 loop reads CASSLYRDPNTEAFF. The CDR3 coding sequence is TGTGCCAGCAGTTTATACCGGGACCCGAACACTGAAGCTTTCTTT.

This rearrangement joins TRBV5-1 to TRBJ2-1; TRBD1 might be the D (6 bases). CDR1 and CDR2 (germline): SGHRS, YFSETQ. The CDR3 contains 15 residues. Trimming cost V 2 bases and J 3 bases, with 12 bases left between them. The chain's CDR3 is CASSFTGPNYNEQFF. In DNA form, the CDR3 reads TGCGCCAGCAGCTTTACAGGGCCTAACTACAATGAGCAGTTCTTC.

Points on this clone: Other DNA sequences from this sample encode an identical CDR3 as well. Here the CDR3 DNA reads TGTGCCAGCAGCTTAGGAACAGGGGACGAGCAGTACTTC. It is translated as CASSLGTGDEQYF. V usage is TRBV13 and J usage is TRBJ2-7, with TRBD1 matching 7 bases. The CDR3 is 13 residues long. In germline, CDR1 is PRHDT, CDR2 FYEKMQ (reference sequence). Losses at the gene ends were 0 bases for V and 5 bases for J; bases not matched to a gene: 1. The variable domain in full, completed from reference TRBV13 and TRBJ2-7, reads AAGVIQSPRHLIKEKRETATLKCYPIPRHDTVYWYQQGPGQDPQFLISFYEKMQSDKGSIPDRFSAQQFSDYHSELNMSSLELGDSALYFCASSLGTGDEQYFGPGTRLTVT.

The chain couples TRBV29-1 to TRBJ2-3; D is perhaps TRBD1 (6 bases). V shed 3 bases and J shed 1 base, with 8 bases lying between them. The CDR3 is 13 amino acids. Germline lookup yields CDR1 SQVTM and CDR2 ANQGSEA. CDR3 sequence reads: CSVDYRGTDTQYF. For the CDR3, the DNA is TGCAGCGTTGACTACAGGGGCACAGATACGCAGTATTTT.

This chain uses TRBV7-6 with TRBJ1-1, with D unresolved. V lost 5 bases, J lost 0 bases, and 13 bases lay in between. The CDR3 contains 15 residues. Germline V gene data show CDR1 as SGHVS and CDR2 as FNYEAQ. This CDR3 is CASSPGRGLNTEAFF. The CDR3 bases are TGTGCCAGCAGCCCTGGCCGGGGTCTGAACACTGAAGCTTTCTTT.

This clone has only one observation. CDR3 sequence: CASSRGDFYEQYF. DNA for the CDR3: TGTGCCAGCAGCCGAGGCGACTTCTACGAGCAGTACTTC. This rearrangement joins TRBV5-6 to TRBJ2-7; D not certain. Germline assignment: CDR1 SGHDT and CDR2 YYEEEE. The germline V and J ends were trimmed by 4 bases and 3 bases, with 11 bases remaining between them. This CDR3 is 13 amino acids long. The full variable domain, completed using reference TRBV5-6 and TRBJ2-7, is DAGVTQSPTHLIKTRGQQVTLRCSPKSGHDTVSWYQQALGQGPQFIFQYYEEEERQRGNFPDRFSGHQFPNYSSELNVNALLLGDSALYLCASSRGDFYEQYFGPGTRLTVT.

The chain joins TRBV9 to TRBJ2-3, with D possibly TRBD1 on 6 matching bases. Germline assignment: CDR1 SGDLS and CDR2 YYNGEE. V lost 0 bases and J 2 bases, leaving 16 bases between the germline ends. The CDR3 runs to 17 residues. Written as DNA, the CDR3 is TGTGCCAGCAGCGTAGAAGGGCAGGGGAGCCCCACAGATACGCAGTATTTT. Amino acid sequence: CASSVEGQGSPTDTQYF.

The chain links TRBV6-5 to TRBJ1-2, with D hard to call. Germline CDR1 reads MNHEY; CDR2 reads SVGAGI. V lost 6 bases to trimming and J lost 4 bases, with 15 bases between them. The CDR3 consists of 14 residues. The CDR3 region is CASSKDAGSYGYTF. The CDR3 bases are TGTGCCAGCAGCAAAGATGCCGGGAGCTATGGCTACACCTTC.